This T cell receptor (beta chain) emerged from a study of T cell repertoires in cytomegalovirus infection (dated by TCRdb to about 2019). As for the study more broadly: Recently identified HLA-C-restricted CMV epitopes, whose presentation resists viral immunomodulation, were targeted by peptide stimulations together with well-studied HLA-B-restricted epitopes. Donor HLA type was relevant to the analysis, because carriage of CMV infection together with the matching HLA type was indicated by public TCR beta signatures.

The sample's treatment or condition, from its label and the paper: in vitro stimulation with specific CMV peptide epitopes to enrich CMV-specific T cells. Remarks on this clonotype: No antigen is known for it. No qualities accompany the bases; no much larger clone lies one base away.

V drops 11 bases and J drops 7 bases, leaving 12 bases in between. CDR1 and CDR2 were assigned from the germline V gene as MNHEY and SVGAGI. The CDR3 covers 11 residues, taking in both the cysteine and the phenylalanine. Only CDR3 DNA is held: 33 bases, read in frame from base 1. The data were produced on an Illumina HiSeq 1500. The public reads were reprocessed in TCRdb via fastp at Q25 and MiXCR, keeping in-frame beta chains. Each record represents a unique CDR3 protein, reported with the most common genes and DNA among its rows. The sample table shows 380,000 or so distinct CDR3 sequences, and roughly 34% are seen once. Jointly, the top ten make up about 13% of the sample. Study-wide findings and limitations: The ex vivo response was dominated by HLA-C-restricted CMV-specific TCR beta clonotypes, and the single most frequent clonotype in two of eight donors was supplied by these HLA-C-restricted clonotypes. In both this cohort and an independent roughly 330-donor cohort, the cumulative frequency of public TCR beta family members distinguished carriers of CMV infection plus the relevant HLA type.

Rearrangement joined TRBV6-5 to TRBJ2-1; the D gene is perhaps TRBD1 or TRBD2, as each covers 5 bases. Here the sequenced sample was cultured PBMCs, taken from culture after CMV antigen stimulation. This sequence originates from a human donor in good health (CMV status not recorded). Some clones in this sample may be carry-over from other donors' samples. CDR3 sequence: CAGRGANEQFF. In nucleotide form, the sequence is TGTGCCGGACGAGGGGCGAATGAGCAGTTCTTC.